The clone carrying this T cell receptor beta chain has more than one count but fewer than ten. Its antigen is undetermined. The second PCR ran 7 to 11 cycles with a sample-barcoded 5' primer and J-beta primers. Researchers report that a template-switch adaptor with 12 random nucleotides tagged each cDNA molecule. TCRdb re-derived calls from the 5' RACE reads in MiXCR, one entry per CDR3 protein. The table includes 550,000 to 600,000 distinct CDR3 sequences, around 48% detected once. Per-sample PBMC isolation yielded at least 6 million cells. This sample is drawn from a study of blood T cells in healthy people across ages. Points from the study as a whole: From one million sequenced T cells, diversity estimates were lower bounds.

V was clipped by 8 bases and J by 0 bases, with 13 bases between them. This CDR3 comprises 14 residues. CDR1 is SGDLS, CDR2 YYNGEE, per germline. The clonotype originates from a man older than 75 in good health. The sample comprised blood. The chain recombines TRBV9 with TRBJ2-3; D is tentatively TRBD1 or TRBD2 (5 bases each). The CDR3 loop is CASSWDLSTDTQYF. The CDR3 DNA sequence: TGTGCCAGTAGCTGGGACCTGAGCACAGATACGCAGTATTTT.